The source of this TCR beta chain is a study of T cells after yellow fever vaccination. The study, taken as a whole, reports: The booster saw the reappearance of most primary-vaccination clones (more than 95% CD4, roughly 87% CD8). A faster peak, day 5 versus 15, was reached by the weaker secondary response.

Conversion of TCR transcripts into cDNA relied on 5'RACE template switching, which added a universal primer site and UMIs. TCRdb fed the 5' RACE reads into MiXCR, producing one record per CDR3 protein. The table includes hundreds of thousands of distinct CDR3 sequences, approximately 18% detected once. A few counts support this clonotype. Antigen specificity is unknown. Sequencing used PBMCs, obtained before the yellow fever booster vaccination. This TCR was sampled from a man aged 18-30 years who received the YFV17D yellow fever vaccine.

The CDR3: CASSLLLRAGRTEAFF. The CDR3 nucleotides read TGTGCCAGCAGCCTGCTCCTACGGGCTGGTCGTACTGAAGCTTTCTTT. The rearrangement links TRBV5-5 to TRBJ1-1; D is unclear. V gave up 4 bases and J gave up 5 bases, with 21 bases separating them. CDR1 is SGHKS, CDR2 YYEKEE, per germline (reference sequence). CDR3 length equals 16 residues.